Given below is one T cell receptor (beta chain) in context. It lacks a known antigen. No base-level quality is on record; no much larger clone is a single base apart. Peripheral blood CD8+ and CD4+ T cells from healthy donors, Susac syndrome patients and multiple sclerosis patients were profiled by high-throughput TCR beta sequencing. The healthy donors served as controls matched for age and sex. Bulk CD8+ and CD4+ T cells were purified by magnetic negative isolation, whereas CD8+ TEMRA cells were enriched by FACS. Blood was drawn into EDTA tubes, processed within 24 hours, and PBMCs were isolated by density gradient centrifugation. PBMCs destined for TCR sequencing were cryopreserved in liquid nitrogen and later thawed in a 37 °C water bath. The sorted or isolated CD4+, CD8+ and CD8+ TEMRA cells had a purity of 90% or higher. RNA was extracted using the RNeasy kit, and roughly 0.5 to 1 microgram was reverse transcribed with random hexamers. The immunoSEQ multiplex PCR assay, which covers 54 Vbeta and 13 Jbeta segments, was used to amplify TCR beta CDR3 regions. PCR amplification bias was corrected by using a synthetic template baseline for primer optimization and computational correction. On the study's bioinformatics: Reads were annotated to V, D and J genes per IMGT and analyzed with immunoSEQ Analyzer, keeping only productive sequences. To calculate clonality, Shannon entropy was normalized by log2 of the number of productive unique sequences and then subtracted from one. Public and private clones were assessed among the 100 most prevalent clones of each patient and control. A clone was defined as Susac-specific if it was absent from the healthy and MS cohorts, from roughly 980 published viral clones and from other ImmuneACCESS disease sequences. TCRdb took the public reads, trimmed them with fastp at Q25, ran MiXCR for clone calling and kept in-frame beta chains. Every CDR3 protein is listed once, alongside the most common genes and DNA of its rows. The V and J calls reflect TCRdb's pipeline rather than the authors' work. The sample table lists more than 75,000 distinct CDR3 sequences, over 85% of them with a count of one. Of the sample, roughly 0.32% is held by the ten largest clones.

CDR1 and CDR2, looked up from the germline V gene (reference sequence), are DFQATT and SNEGSKA. The cysteine opens and the phenylalanine closes a CDR3 of 15 amino acids. Of the read, only the CDR3 DNA is kept; its 45 bases are in frame from base 1. Clipping removes 3 bases from V and 0 bases from J, with 4 as the unmatched junction base count. This sample stems from a study of CD8 T cells in Susac syndrome (dated by TCRdb to the late 2010s). Looking at the study overall: Repertoire sequencing was used to test whether CD8+ T cell activation and differentiation in Susac syndrome was antigen driven. Clonality of the CD8+ T cell repertoire was compared between roughly eleven healthy donors, approximately 14 Susac syndrome patients and roughly 16 multiple sclerosis patients. Points the paper makes about the study in general: The TCR sequencing and HLA analysis was acknowledged to have included a relatively small number of individuals.

Specimen: CD8+ T cells from PBMCs. This sequence uses TRBV20-1 and TRBJ2-3; 9 of the junction bases match TRBD2. The receptor's source is a human donor in good health. The CDR3 in this case is CSASVLAGSTDTQYF. The DNA is as follows: TGCAGTGCTAGTGTGCTAGCGGGGAGCACAGATACGCAGTATTTT.